These 30 T cell receptor beta chains were all obtained from the same sample, sequenced in a study of patients and donors after allogeneic stem cell transplantation. TCRdb re-called the RT-PCR reads with MiXCR, one entry per CDR3 protein. The sample has more than 850,000 distinct CDR3 sequences, more than 15% seen once. Sequencing was carried out using blood, either unsorted or a sorted T cell fraction (not recorded which). All receptors come from a human donor who was either an allogeneic HSCT recipient or a stem cell or donor lymphocyte infusion donor (not recorded which). It is not recorded whose cells these are; they may come from a transplant donor.

The rearrangement joins TRBV30 to TRBJ1-2; D ambiguous. CDR1 is GTSNPN, CDR2 SVGIG, per germline (reference sequence). The V end lost 1 base, the J end lost 1 base, and 4 bases lay between the germline ends. This CDR3 is 12 amino acids long. The CDR3 reads CAWSGLNYGYTF. The CDR3 DNA reads TGTGCCTGGAGTGGCCTTAACTATGGCTACACCTTC.

The V gene is TRBV6-1, the J gene TRBJ1-3; possibly TRBD1 for D (5 bases). This CDR3 is 15 amino acids long. Germline CDR1 reads MNHNS; CDR2 reads SASEGT. Trimming took off 6 bases at V and 0 bases at J, with 12 bases between the two ends. Written as DNA, the CDR3 is TGTGCCAGCAGGACCCCGGGGGTCTCTGGAAACACCATATATTTT. This gives the protein CASRTPGVSGNTIYF.

Here the CDR3 DNA reads TGCAGTGCTAGAATCCGGGGAGTGAACACCGGGGAGCTGTTTTTT. It specifies CSARIRGVNTGELFF. V and J are TRBV20-1 and TRBJ2-2; perhaps TRBD2 as D (5 bases). Germline-derived CDR1 and CDR2 are DFQATT and SNEGSKA (reference sequence). The V gene lost 2 bases and the J gene lost 1 base, with 11 bases spanning the gap. This CDR3 is built from 15 residues.

The chain is built from TRBV12-3 or TRBV12-4 and TRBJ2-5; D tentatively reads TRBD1 or TRBD2 (6 bases each). The CDR3 covers 13 residues. V was shortened by 5 bases and J by 7 bases, with 14 bases between the two germline ends. In nucleotides, the CDR3 is TGTGCCAGCAGTCGAACAGGGCGGGGGACCCAGTACTTC. Protein sequence: CASSRTGRGTQYF.

This clonotype has just a few counts. The chain joins TRBV20-1 to TRBJ2-7; D is possibly TRBD1 (8 bases). The V gene's germline CDR1 is DFQATT and CDR2 SNEGSKA (reference sequence). The V end was cut by 3 bases, the J end by 6 bases, with 21 bases between. This CDR3 has 15 residues. CDR3 DNA sequence: TGCAGTGCTAGGTCCGGGGGGACAGGCGGTCCCGAGCAGTACTTC. Its translation: CSARSGGTGGPEQYF.

The genes are TRBV4-1 and TRBJ2-5, with a weak D call TRBD2 (6 bases). V gave up 1 base and J gave up 4 bases, with 19 bases separating them. The CDR3 length is 17 residues. In germline, CDR1 is MGHRA, CDR2 YSYEKL. The CDR3 protein is CASSQVIAGGGSETQYF. CDR3 sequence (DNA): TGCGCCAGCAGCCAAGTAATAGCCGGAGGAGGGTCAGAGACCCAGTACTTC.

The chain links TRBV12-3 or TRBV12-4 to TRBJ2-1, with TRBD1 matching over 10 bases. The CDR3 extends over 14 amino acids. The V gene end was trimmed by 7 bases and the J gene end by 6 bases; junction bases not matched to a gene: 6. This CDR3 is CASTGQGFSNEQFF. CDR3 sequence (DNA): TGTGCCAGCACGGGACAGGGGTTTTCCAATGAGCAGTTCTTC.

This clonotype was picked up a small number of times. The rearrangement uses TRBV4-1 and TRBJ2-7; TRBD1 matches 9 bases. Germline V gene lookup returns CDR1 MGHRA and CDR2 YSYEKL. The CDR3 is 15 amino acids. Trimming removed 5 bases from V and 6 bases from J; junction bases left unmatched: 11. CDR3 region: CASSSAGQGFTEQYF. CDR3 in DNA: TGCGCCAGCAGCTCCGCGGGACAGGGTTTCACCGAGCAGTACTTC.

This chain connects TRBV7-9 to TRBJ2-1; D unresolved. Germline CDR1 SEHNR, CDR2 FQNEAQ (reference sequence). V was clipped by 0 bases and J by 8 bases, with 5 bases between them. This CDR3 has 12 amino acids. CDR3 nucleotide sequence: TGTGCCAGCAGCTTAGCGAACTATGAGCAGTTCTTC. Translation: CASSLANYEQFF.

This clonotype occurred once. The V call is TRBV11-2, the J call TRBJ2-3; 9 bases agree with TRBD2. CDR3 size: 16 residues. The germline V gene has CDR1 SGHAT and CDR2 FQNNGV. The trim removed 2 bases at V and 1 base at J, leaving 4 bases unmatched. The CDR3, as DNA: TGTGCCAGCAGCTTAATAGCGGGGGCGGGCACAGATACGCAGTATTTT. It translates to CASSLIAGAGTDTQYF.

The gene calls are TRBV19 and TRBJ2-1; TRBD1 matches 8 bases. Germline V gene lookup returns CDR1 LNHDA and CDR2 SQIVND (reference sequence). J gave up 3 bases and V 7 bases, and 8 bases lay outside the gene matches. This CDR3 has 15 amino acids. Here the CDR3 reads CASILGTGGYNEQFF. The CDR3 DNA follows: TGTGCCAGTATCCTCGGGACAGGCGGCTACAATGAGCAGTTCTTC. The full variable domain, rest sourced from reference TRBV19 and TRBJ2-1, is DGGITQSPKYLFRKEGQNVTLSCEQNLNHDAMYWYRQDPGQGLRLIYYSQIVNDFQKGDIAEGYSVSREKKESFPLTVTSAQKNPTAFYLCASILGTGGYNEQFFGPGTRLTVL.

This clonotype was observed a handful of times. V gene TRBV29-1 combines with J gene TRBJ1-1; D possibly corresponds to TRBD1 (6 bases). Looked up from germline, CDR1 is SQVTM and CDR2 is ANQGSEA. The CDR3 covers 11 residues. The ends were cut back, 7 bases at V and 2 bases at J, with 8 bases in the middle. Written as DNA, the CDR3 is TGCAGCGGGACAGCCAACACTGAAGCTTTCTTT. Amino acid sequence: CSGTANTEAFF.

This clonotype was counted many times. V usage is TRBV4-3 and J usage is TRBJ1-6; 7 bases are shared with TRBD1. V shed 3 bases, J shed 9 bases, and the junction held 8 bases outside the gene matches. Germline V gene lookup returns CDR1 LGHNA and CDR2 YSLEER. This CDR3 contains 15 residues. The CDR3 DNA follows: TGCGCCAGCAGCCAGGGGGACAGAGAAGCTTCACCCCTCCACTTT. It specifies CASSQGDREASPLHF.

This clonotype has just a few counts. The V gene is TRBV5-1, the J gene TRBJ2-7, with 10 nucleotides matching TRBD2. The germline V gene has CDR1 SGHRS and CDR2 YFSETQ. The V segment lost 0 bases and the J segment 6 bases; nucleotides outside the gene matches: 9. CDR3 size: 16 residues. Here the CDR3 reads CASSLVSSGSGSEQYF. The DNA for the CDR3 is TGCGCCAGCAGCTTGGTCTCTAGCGGGAGTGGGAGCGAGCAGTACTTC.

This clonotype was counted between two and nine times. The CDR3: CASSDGTSGGAYNEQFF. The CDR3 nucleotides are TGCGCCAGCAGCGACGGGACTAGCGGGGGAGCCTACAATGAGCAGTTCTTC. The chain employs TRBV5-1 and TRBJ2-1; 14 nucleotides agree with TRBD2. The CDR3 is 17 residues long. V gave up 4 bases and J gave up 2 bases; unmatched junction bases: 5. The germline gives CDR1 SGHRS, CDR2 YFSETQ.

This clonotype turned up a few times. The chain joins TRBV7-9 to TRBJ1-4, with D uncertain. This CDR3 is 15 amino acids long. The germline V gene has CDR1 SEHNR and CDR2 FQNEAQ (reference sequence). V lost 3 bases and J lost 8, with 16 bases in between. CDR3 in amino acids: CASSLLGPAGEKLFF. CDR3 sequence (DNA): TGTGCCAGCAGCTTGCTTGGCCCGGCGGGCGAAAAACTGTTTTTT.

This clonotype was detected only a few times. This chain joins TRBV6-1 and TRBJ1-4; the D is unclear. Germline V gene sequence: CDR1 MNHNS, CDR2 SASEGT. The CDR3 is made up of 14 amino acids. V gave up 5 bases and J gave up 8 bases, with 15 bases separating them. The CDR3 bases are TGTGCCAGCAGTCTTCGGAGTGAGGCGGAAAAACTGTTTTTT. This sequence encodes CASSLRSEAEKLFF.

This clonotype was observed a handful of times. The genes are TRBV7-2 and TRBJ2-1; 10 bases are a match to TRBD2. The CDR3 sequence is 17 residues long. V was clipped by 2 bases and J by 4 bases; unmatched bases: 8. Per germline, CDR1 SGHTA and CDR2 FQGNSA. The CDR3 DNA follows: TGTGCCAGCAGCTTATCGCTAGCGGGGGAGATTTACAATGAGCAGTTCTTC. Translation: CASSLSLAGEIYNEQFF.

This clonotype was counted at least ten times. The rearrangement joins TRBV24-1 to TRBJ1-5, with D uncertain. V lost 4 bases, J lost 0 bases, and 3 bases lay in between. Germline assignment: CDR1 KGHDR and CDR2 SFDVKD. The CDR3 has 13 residues. The CDR3 loop is CATSDRSNQPQHF. The CDR3 bases are TGTGCCACCAGTGACCGTAGCAATCAGCCCCAGCATTTT.

This clonotype was picked up many times. This chain uses TRBV12-3 or TRBV12-4 with TRBJ2-7; 8 nucleotides agree with TRBD2. V was pared by 3 bases and J by 6 bases, with 16 bases of the junction left unmatched. This CDR3 is 17 amino acids long. The DNA for the CDR3 is TGTGCCAGCAGTTTTGGGACTAGAAGCGTGTCACCCAGCGAGCAGTACTTC. It translates to CASSFGTRSVSPSEQYF.

This clonotype was detected a few times. The chain carries TRBV7-2 and TRBJ2-1, with 7 positions matching TRBD2. Trimming removed 5 bases from V and 4 bases from J; junction bases left unmatched: 8. The length of the CDR3 is 15 residues. CDR1 SGHTA and CDR2 FQGNSA come from the germline V gene. The CDR3 spells CASSQGVAGYNEQFF. The CDR3 DNA reads TGTGCCAGCAGCCAGGGAGTAGCGGGTTACAATGAGCAGTTCTTC.

This clonotype showed up just a few times. The chain combines TRBV24-1 with TRBJ2-6; weak D call: TRBD1 (5 bases). The V end was cut by 2 bases, the J end by 1 base, with 8 bases between. CDR1 and CDR2 (germline): KGHDR, SFDVKD. This CDR3 has 16 amino acids. The CDR3 loop reads CATSDSWTSGANVLTF. As DNA, the CDR3 is TGTGCCACCAGTGATTCCTGGACATCTGGGGCCAACGTCCTGACTTTC.

The chain has TRBV7-9 and TRBJ2-7; a possible D gene is TRBD2 (5 bases). The germline gives CDR1 SEHNR, CDR2 FQNEAQ (reference sequence). This CDR3 is 16 amino acids long. Trimming cost V 5 bases and J 3 bases, with 20 bases left between them. The CDR3 bases are TGTGCCAGCAGCCCAGAAGGACGGCGGGCAAACTACGAGCAGTACTTC. Its translation is CASSPEGRRANYEQYF.

This clonotype was observed a handful of times. The V gene is TRBV29-1, the J gene TRBJ2-1; D perhaps matches TRBD2 (6 bases). Germline CDR1 reads SQVTM; CDR2 reads ANQGSEA. The CDR3 contains 13 residues. The V end lost 5 bases, the J end lost 4 bases, and 12 bases lay between the germline ends. DNA of the CDR3: TGCAGCGTTCTATCGGGAGTGTACAATGAGCAGTTCTTC. Protein sequence: CSVLSGVYNEQFF.

The CDR3 coding sequence is TGTGCCAGCGGTTCTGGGAAATGGCCCTACGAGCAGTACTTC. Translated: CASGSGKWPYEQYF. J is TRBJ2-7 and V is TRBV6-2 or TRBV6-3; no firm D call. This CDR3 region has 14 residues. Per germline, CDR1 MNHEY and CDR2 SVGEGT. V was cut by 8 bases and J by 2 bases, with 16 bases left in between.

This clonotype was observed a few times. The gene calls are TRBV20-1 and TRBJ2-5; D not certain. Trimming removed 6 bases at V and 5 bases at J, with 7 bases between. The length of the CDR3 is 10 residues. In germline, CDR1 is DFQATT, CDR2 SNEGSKA (reference sequence). CDR3 in amino acids: CSAFRETQYF. CDR3 sequence (DNA): TGCAGTGCGTTTCGGGAGACCCAGTACTTC.

This clonotype was observed at least ten times. This chain links TRBV20-1 with TRBJ2-1; TRBD2 aligns across 10 bases. Germline loops: CDR1 DFQATT, CDR2 SNEGSKA (reference sequence). With V trimmed by 4 bases and J by 4 bases, 7 bases remained unmatched. CDR3 length: 15 amino acids. The CDR3 DNA reads as TGCAGTGCTAAAAGGACTAGCGGACTTTACAATGAGCAGTTCTTC. This translates into CSAKRTSGLYNEQFF.

This clonotype was observed a few times. The rearrangement uses TRBV29-1 and TRBJ1-1; weak D call: TRBD1 (5 bases). Germline V gene data show CDR1 as SQVTM and CDR2 as ANQGSEA. With 0 bases removed from V and 9 bases from J, the gap between germline ends came to 11 bases. The CDR3 is 12 residues long. The CDR3 is CSVEDPGAQAFF. CDR3 nucleotides: TGCAGCGTTGAAGACCCCGGGGCACAAGCTTTCTTT.

CDR3 in DNA: TGCAGCGTTGCCCCTCTCGGGCTAAGCGGAGAGACCCAGTACTTC. Translation gives CSVAPLGLSGETQYF. The V call is TRBV29-1, the J call TRBJ2-5, with D possibly TRBD2 on 5 matching bases. This CDR3 is 15 amino acids long. The V end was cut by 4 bases, the J end by 4 bases, with 19 bases between. Germline V gives CDR1 SQVTM, CDR2 ANQGSEA.

The chain combines TRBV20-1 with TRBJ2-7; D remains ambiguous. The CDR3 has 12 residues. CDR1 is DFQATT and CDR2 is SNEGSKA in the germline V gene (reference sequence). V lost 3 bases to trimming and J lost 1 base, with 7 bases between them. The CDR3 DNA reads as TGCAGTGCTAGGGCCAGATCCTACGAGCAGTACTTC. Protein: CSARARSYEQYF.